Reported below is one TCR beta chain. Antigen specificity is unknown. The CDR3 runs 15 residues. Germline V gene sequence: CDR1 SGHVS, CDR2 FNYEAQ. Trimming removed 3 bases at V and 8 bases at J, with 16 bases between. The data were obtained in a study of shared clonotypes between healthy human individuals. Study context: Three CD4 naive, three CD4 memory, two CD8 naive and one CD8 memory plate were used per donor.

Overall study findings and caveats: Generation probability values for non-shared clonotypes were lower than those for clonotypes shared by all four donors. Clonotype sharing among donors was expected to depend on sequencing depth.

The repertoire was sequenced with immunoSEQ multiplex PCR; TCRdb's copy has only in-frame clones and lacks some. The sample includes around 1.9 million clones, 93% seen only once; the top ten take under 2%. Naive CD8 cells, CD45RO-negative and positively selected for CCR7, excluded terminally differentiated effector memory CD45RA+ cells. Input material: naive CD8+ T cells from PBMCs. This sequence joins TRBV7-6 and TRBJ1-4; a possible D gene is TRBD1 (6 bases). This clonotype was obtained from a man aged 18 to 35 in good health. Some clones in this sample may be carry-over from other donors' samples. This CDR3 is CASSFQQGYMEKLFF. The CDR3, as DNA: TGTGCCAGCAGCTTTCAACAGGGATATATGGAAAAACTGTTTTTT.